The 32 T cell receptor beta chains below were found in one sample sequenced in a study of T cells in Graves' hyperthyroidism and ophthalmopathy. The investigators amplified TCR beta CDR3 regions from RNA transcripts. An initial round of RT-PCR targeting the TCR CDR3 relied on the HTBI primer set. Each CDR3 protein is one row after TCRdb ran MiXCR on the multiplex PCR reads. The table records 640,000 or so distinct CDR3 sequences, roughly 15% of them present only once. Material: blood. The receptors here all came from a woman aged 35 to 49 with Graves' ophthalmopathy.

This clonotype appeared a few times. CDR3 amino acids: CASSQDAAGELFF. The CDR3 DNA reads TGTGCCAGCAGCCAAGATGCTGCGGGGGAGCTGTTTTTT. This rearrangement joins TRBV14 to TRBJ2-2, with unresolved D. The CDR3 sequence is 13 residues long. CDR1 SGHDN and CDR2 FVKESK come from the germline V gene. V lost 0 bases and J lost 8, with 7 bases in between.

This clonotype was picked up many times. The rearrangement uses TRBV6-2 or TRBV6-3 and TRBJ1-1, with D unresolved. Trimming pared 2 bases from V and 4 bases from J, leaving 17 bases between. This CDR3 contains 16 residues. The germline CDR1 and CDR2 sequences are MNHEY and SVGEGT. The CDR3 bases are TGTGCCAGCAGTTACGCTTTGAATAAGGGATCCACTGAAGCTTTCTTT. Encoded protein: CASSYALNKGSTEAFF.

This clonotype was seen repeatedly, ten times or more. The chain joins TRBV15 to TRBJ2-7; a weak D match, TRBD2 (6 bases). CDR1 and CDR2 from the germline V gene are LNHNV and YYDKDF (reference sequence). V was clipped by 0 bases and J by 1 base, with 10 bases between them. The CDR3 runs 15 residues. CDR3 loop: CATSRERDESYEQYF. In DNA form, the CDR3 reads TGTGCCACCAGCAGAGAGCGGGACGAATCCTACGAGCAGTACTTC.

The chain carries TRBV2 and TRBJ2-4; 7 nucleotides line up with TRBD2. CDR3 length: 14 amino acids. CDR1 SNHLY and CDR2 FYNNEI come from the germline V gene. V gave up 3 bases and J gave up 11 bases; unmatched junction bases: 10. The DNA of the CDR3 is TGTGCCAGCAGTGACCCGGGAGGAGATAACGTTCAGTACTTC. Protein sequence: CASSDPGGDNVQYF.

This clonotype was observed a single time. This rearrangement joins TRBV6-1 to TRBJ1-1, with no clear D. V was clipped by 7 bases and J by 6 bases, with 15 bases between them. CDR1 and CDR2 from the germline V gene are MNHNS and SASEGT. The CDR3 extends over 13 amino acids. The CDR3 region is CASTEFGFAEAFF. CDR3 coding DNA: TGTGCCAGCACCGAATTCGGGTTTGCTGAAGCTTTCTTT.

This clonotype was picked up a small number of times. The rearrangement joins TRBV4-1 to TRBJ1-1; a possible D gene is TRBD1 (6 bases). The CDR3 runs 13 residues. The V and J ends lost 4 bases and 4 bases respectively, with 10 bases between them. The germline V gene encodes CDR1 MGHRA and CDR2 YSYEKL. The CDR3: CASSPGVRTEAFF. The CDR3 DNA reads TGCGCCAGCAGCCCAGGGGTCCGCACTGAAGCTTTCTTT.

This clonotype came up many times. The chain uses TRBV6-1 and TRBJ2-7, with 8 positions matching TRBD1. The CDR3 sequence is 14 residues long. Per the germline V gene, CDR1 is MNHNS and CDR2 is SASEGT. J gave up 6 bases and V 6 bases, and 10 bases lay outside the gene matches. The CDR3 nucleotides read TGTGCCAGCAGCCACCGGGACAGGCGTAGCGAGCAGTACTTC. Residues: CASSHRDRRSEQYF.

The chain carries TRBV30 and TRBJ2-1; no clear D gene. CDR1 and CDR2 from the germline V gene are GTSNPN and SVGIG (reference sequence). The CDR3 contains 12 residues. With 5 bases removed from V and 6 bases from J, the gap between germline ends came to 11 bases. Here the CDR3 DNA reads TGTGCCTGGGGCAGGTCACTCAATGAGCAGTTCTTC. This translates into CAWGRSLNEQFF.

This clonotype has at least ten counts. The CDR3 is CSARPDSLVEAFF. The CDR3 nucleotides read TGCAGTGCTAGACCGGACAGCCTAGTTGAAGCTTTCTTT. The chain uses TRBV20-1 and TRBJ1-1, with a possible D match to TRBD1 (6 bases). Germline CDR1 is DFQATT and CDR2 is SNEGSKA (reference sequence). Trimming took 2 bases from V and 7 from J, leaving 14 bases between them. This CDR3 is 13 amino acids long.

Ten or more counts support this clonotype. The chain combines TRBV6-4 with TRBJ1-5, with D perhaps matching TRBD1 (6 bases). Trimming stripped 7 bases from V and 0 bases from J, with 19 bases between. CDR1 MRHNA and CDR2 SNTAGT come from the germline V gene. The CDR3 totals 17 residues. The CDR3 region is CASKGSSGTLSNQPQHF. CDR3 bases: TGTGCCAGCAAAGGGAGTAGCGGGACACTTAGCAATCAGCCCCAGCATTTT.

Ten or more counts support this clonotype. The genes are TRBV14 and TRBJ2-4, with D maybe TRBD2 (5 bases). CDR3 length: 13 amino acids. Trimming stripped 4 bases from V and 8 bases from J, with 12 bases between. Germline CDR1 is SGHDN and CDR2 is FVKESK. The CDR3 DNA reads TGTGCCAGCAGCCCAGGCGGGCCGGACATTCAGTACTTC. Amino acids: CASSPGGPDIQYF.

There are many counts of this clonotype. The rearrangement joins TRBV28 to TRBJ1-5, with D hard to call. Deletions cut 4 bases from V and 7 bases from J, with 14 bases between. The CDR3 runs to 14 residues. CDR1 MDHEN and CDR2 SYDVKM come from the germline V gene. CDR3 residues: CASSYVIGYQPQHF. The CDR3 nucleotides are TGTGCCAGCAGTTACGTTATAGGGTACCAGCCCCAGCATTTT.

This clonotype was observed many times. The rearrangement uses TRBV6-1 and TRBJ1-1; TRBD1 is a possible D gene (5 bases). CDR1 MNHNS and CDR2 SASEGT come from the germline V gene. V was shortened by 4 bases and J by 3 bases, with 9 bases between the two germline ends. The CDR3 sequence is 13 residues long. The CDR3 protein is CASSGGLDTEAFF. In nucleotides, the CDR3 is TGTGCCAGCAGTGGGGGGTTGGACACTGAAGCTTTCTTT.

This clonotype was recorded many times. The chain employs TRBV2 and TRBJ2-7, with D possibly TRBD1 on 7 matching bases. The CDR3 length is 16 residues. V lost 5 bases and J lost 1, with 18 bases in between. Germline-derived CDR1 and CDR2 are SNHLY and FYNNEI. CDR3 amino acids: CASSKTQGGKSYEQYF. The CDR3 DNA sequence: TGTGCCAGCAGTAAGACCCAGGGGGGCAAATCCTACGAGCAGTACTTC.

This chain connects TRBV6-1 to TRBJ2-4; no definite D call. Between the trimmed V and J ends, which lost 0 bases and 0 bases, there was a span of 6 bases. The CDR3 runs 15 residues. Germline V gives CDR1 MNHNS, CDR2 SASEGT. CDR3 sequence reads: CASSEALLAKNIQYF. CDR3 in DNA: TGTGCCAGCAGTGAAGCCCTGTTAGCCAAAAACATTCAGTACTTC.

This clonotype has at least ten counts. CDR3 protein: CASSITPVGELFF. Here the CDR3 DNA reads TGTGCCAGTAGTATTACTCCGGTCGGGGAGCTGTTTTTT. The chain has TRBV19 and TRBJ2-2; no clear D. V was clipped by 3 bases and J by 7 bases, with 9 bases between them. The V gene's germline CDR1 is LNHDA and CDR2 SQIVND (reference sequence). CDR3 length: 13 amino acids. Supplemented by reference TRBV19 and TRBJ2-2, the full variable domain reads DGGITQSPKYLFRKEGQNVTLSCEQNLNHDAMYWYRQDPGQGLRLIYYSQIVNDFQKGDIAEGYSVSREKKESFPLTVTSAQKNPTAFYLCASSITPVGELFFGEGSRLTVL.

The CDR3 here is CASSVSSGSTEAFF. The CDR3 nucleotides read TGTGCCAGCAGTGTCTCCTCAGGGAGCACTGAAGCTTTCTTT. This chain joins TRBV25-1 and TRBJ1-1, with D perhaps matching TRBD1 (5 bases). From germline, CDR1 is MGHDK and CDR2 SYGVNS. V was shortened by 4 bases and J by 4 bases, with 13 bases between the two germline ends. The CDR3 has 14 residues. Full variable domain (rest looked up from reference TRBV25-1 and TRBJ1-1): EADIYQTPRYLVIGTGKKITLECSQTMGHDKMYWYQQDPGMELHLIHYSYGVNSTEKGDLSSESTVSRIRTEHFPLTLESARPSHTSQYLCASSVSSGSTEAFFGQGTRLTVV.

Many counts were recorded for this clonotype. The chain carries TRBV6-5 and TRBJ2-7, with 7 bases aligning to TRBD1. V shed 4 bases and J 3 bases; nucleotides not matched to a gene: 9. The length of the CDR3 is 15 residues. CDR1 is MNHEY and CDR2 is SVGAGI in the germline V gene. The CDR3 DNA sequence: TGTGCCAGCAGTTTCACGACAGGGAGCGGCTACGAGCAGTACTTC. Its protein is CASSFTTGSGYEQYF.

At least ten counts were recorded for this clonotype. In DNA, the CDR3 is TGTGCCAGCAGGGCGGACAGGGGGTCCGGGGAGCTGTTTTTT. It codes for CASRADRGSGELFF. The rearrangement links TRBV12-3 or TRBV12-4 to TRBJ2-2, with TRBD1 identical over 10 bases. The CDR3 has 14 residues. Losses at the gene ends were 6 bases for V and 6 bases for J; bases not matched to a gene: 4.

At least ten counts were recorded for this clonotype. J is TRBJ2-7 and V is TRBV19, with 7 bases matching TRBD1. The CDR3 consists of 13 residues. The ends lost 5 bases at V and 5 bases at J; junction bases unmatched: 6. Germline assignment: CDR1 LNHDA and CDR2 SQIVND (reference sequence). The chain's CDR3 is CASSWDSSNEQYF. CDR3 DNA: TGTGCCAGTAGTTGGGACAGTTCGAACGAGCAGTACTTC.

The sample holds many counts of this clonotype. J is TRBJ1-6 and V is TRBV27; the D is unclear. CDR3 size: 15 residues. Trimming removed 6 bases from V and 6 bases from J, with 15 bases in between. CDR1 and CDR2 (germline): MNHEY, SMNVEV (reference sequence). The CDR3 reads CASRERGMSNSPLHF. The CDR3 coding sequence is TGTGCCAGCAGGGAGAGAGGGATGTCTAATTCACCCCTCCACTTT.

This clonotype came up many times. As DNA, the CDR3 is TGTGCCAGCAGTTCACCTTTAGGGGGTCTGAGCAATCAGCCCCAGCATTTT. This codes for CASSSPLGGLSNQPQHF. The rearrangement links TRBV28 to TRBJ1-5, with a weak D call TRBD1 (6 bases). This CDR3 has 17 amino acids. Trimming removed 4 bases at V and 1 base at J, with 17 bases between. The V gene's germline CDR1 is MDHEN and CDR2 SYDVKM.

In this sample, this clonotype turned up many times. The V call is TRBV20-1, the J call TRBJ2-1, with TRBD2 matching 16 bases. V trimming: 1 base; J trimming: 6 bases; junction bases outside the gene matches: 6. The CDR3 has 17 residues. Per the germline V gene, CDR1 is DFQATT and CDR2 is SNEGSKA (reference sequence). The CDR3 reads CSARGGLAGGVPNEQFF. Written as DNA, the CDR3 is TGCAGTGCTAGAGGGGGACTAGCGGGAGGGGTCCCCAATGAGCAGTTCTTC.

This clonotype has only a few counts. This chain joins TRBV4-1 and TRBJ1-6; TRBD1 might be the D (6 bases). The germline V gene encodes CDR1 MGHRA and CDR2 YSYEKL. The CDR3 runs to 14 residues. V lost 5 bases, J lost 9 bases, and 14 bases lay in between. The CDR3 DNA is TGCGCCAGCAGCGAGGACAGCCTCGGTTCACCCCTCCACTTT. Its translation: CASSEDSLGSPLHF.

This clonotype appeared a single time. This chain links TRBV28 with TRBJ2-5; the D gene is possibly TRBD2 (6 bases). This CDR3 contains 15 residues. The germline V gene has CDR1 MDHEN and CDR2 SYDVKM. With 6 bases removed from V and 2 bases from J, the gap between germline ends came to 16 bases. CDR3 sequence (DNA): TGTGCCAGCAGGGGCGTTGGGGGAGGACAAGAGACCCAGTACTTC. Translation: CASRGVGGGQETQYF.

The CDR3: CASKQGFGETQYF. The CDR3 nucleotides read TGCGCCAGCAAACAGGGTTTTGGGGAGACCCAGTACTTC. V usage is TRBV5-1 and J usage is TRBJ2-5; a possible D gene is TRBD1 (6 bases). The germline V gene has CDR1 SGHRS and CDR2 YFSETQ. V lost 6 bases and J lost 5, with 14 bases in between. This CDR3 is 13 amino acids long.

The rearrangement uses TRBV12-3 or TRBV12-4 and TRBJ2-7; 9 positions agree with TRBD1. This CDR3 spans 15 amino acids. The J segment lost 2 bases and the V segment lost 5 bases, leaving 7 bases of the junction unmatched. The CDR3 DNA reads as TGTGCCAGCAGTCCTCACGGGACAGGGCCCTACGAGCAGTACTTC. Translated: CASSPHGTGPYEQYF.

This clonotype was picked up a small number of times. The chain couples TRBV6-2 or TRBV6-3 to TRBJ1-1; D is uncertain. This CDR3 has 16 residues. Trimming took 7 bases from V and 0 from J, leaving 18 bases between them. The germline gives CDR1 MNHEY, CDR2 SVGEGT. Here the CDR3 DNA reads TGTGCCAGCATTACTTCCGAATTGGGAATGAACACTGAAGCTTTCTTT. Amino acids: CASITSELGMNTEAFF.

This clonotype was detected many times. The chain recombines TRBV28 with TRBJ2-7; D unresolved. Germline CDR1 reads MDHEN; CDR2 reads SYDVKM. V lost 2 bases, J lost 6 bases, and 14 bases lay in between. This CDR3 comprises 14 residues. The CDR3 nucleotides read TGTGCCAGCAGTTTAGACGGCTCAGCGCTCGAGCAGTACTTC. It codes for CASSLDGSALEQYF.

In its sample, this clonotype was seen many times. The V gene is TRBV2, the J gene TRBJ2-5; D not resolved. Germline CDR1 reads SNHLY; CDR2 reads FYNNEI. V was shortened by 9 bases and J by 3 bases, with 5 bases between the two germline ends. The length of the CDR3 is 10 residues. This CDR3 reads CASRKETQYF. CDR3 DNA: TGTGCCAGTAGAAAAGAGACCCAGTACTTC.

CDR3 DNA sequence: TGCAGCGAGGGGGACGGGGAAAACTATGGCTACACCTTC. It encodes CSEGDGENYGYTF. This sequence joins TRBV29-1 and TRBJ1-2; D perhaps matches TRBD1 (6 bases). The CDR3 covers 13 residues. Deletions cut 7 bases from V and 2 bases from J, with 14 bases between. CDR1 and CDR2 (germline): SQVTM, ANQGSEA.

In this sample, this clonotype turned up a few times. The genes are TRBV6-5 and TRBJ2-7; 9 positions match TRBD1. CDR1 and CDR2 (germline): MNHEY, SVGAGI. The CDR3 length is 15 residues. Unmatched junction bases numbered 3, after V lost 2 bases and J lost 1 base. CDR3 loop: CASSYEQGASYEQYF. The CDR3 DNA reads as TGTGCCAGCAGTTACGAACAGGGGGCTTCCTACGAGCAGTACTTC.